The TCR beta chain described here comes from a study of beta chain features in type 1 diabetes. Study-wide results and limits: Sampled from patients, naive, central memory and Treg TCRB repertoires appeared more similar than those sampled from healthy donors. TCRB CDR3s were moderately but significantly shorter in Type 1 diabetes patients in all four CD4+ subsets.

The isolated RNA, all of it, was reverse transcribed, so expressed TCRB transcripts were what got sequenced. The assay was immunoSEQ multiplex PCR, and TCRdb's table has in-frame clones only and misses some. Among 400,000 to 600,000 clones listed, approximately 30% were seen once. Trimming shortened V by 8 bases and J by 6 bases, and 17 bases separated the two germline ends. The germline V gene encodes CDR1 LNHDA and CDR2 SQIVND (reference sequence). This CDR3 comprises 14 residues. This clone was counted only a few times. Its antigen is unknown. V and J are TRBV19 and TRBJ2-1, with no clear D. The TCR originated in a man aged 18 to 29 in good health. Sequenced input: naive CD4+ T cells from blood. The CDR3 protein is CASGQAAALNEQFF. Here the CDR3 DNA reads TGTGCCAGTGGCCAGGCGGCCGCCCTCAATGAGCAGTTCTTC.